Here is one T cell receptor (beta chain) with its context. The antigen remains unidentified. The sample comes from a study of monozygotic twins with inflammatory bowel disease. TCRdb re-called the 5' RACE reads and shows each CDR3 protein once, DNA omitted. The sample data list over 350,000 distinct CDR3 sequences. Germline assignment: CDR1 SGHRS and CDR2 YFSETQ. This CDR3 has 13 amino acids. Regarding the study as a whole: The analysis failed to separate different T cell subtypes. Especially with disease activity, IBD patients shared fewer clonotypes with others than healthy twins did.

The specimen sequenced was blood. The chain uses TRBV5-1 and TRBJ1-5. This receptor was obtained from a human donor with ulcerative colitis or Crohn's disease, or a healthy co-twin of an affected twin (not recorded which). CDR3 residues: CASSLDPEQPQHF.